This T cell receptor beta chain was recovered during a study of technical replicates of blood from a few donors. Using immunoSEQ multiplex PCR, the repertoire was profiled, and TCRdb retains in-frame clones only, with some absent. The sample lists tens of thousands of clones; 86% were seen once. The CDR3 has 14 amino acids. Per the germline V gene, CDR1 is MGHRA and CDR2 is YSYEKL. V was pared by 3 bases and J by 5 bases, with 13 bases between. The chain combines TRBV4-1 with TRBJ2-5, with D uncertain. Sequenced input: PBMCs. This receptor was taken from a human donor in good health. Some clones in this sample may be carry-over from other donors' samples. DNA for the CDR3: TGCGCCAGCAGCCAGCTAACGTTGTTTGAGACCCAGTACTTC. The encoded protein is CASSQLTLFETQYF.